These 17 T cell receptor beta chains originate from one sample sequenced in a study of T cell responses to AZD1222 COVID-19 vaccine. Here immunoSEQ multiplex PCR was the method, and the copy in TCRdb shows in-frame clones only, minus some. The profile shows 130,000 or so clones, about 86% of them singletons. The sequencing here drew on peripheral blood, taken 28 days after the second AZD1222 dose. The receptor set was obtained from an adult who received the AZD1222 COVID-19 vaccine.

This chain connects TRBV6-1 to TRBJ1-4, with unresolved D. The CDR3 length is 15 residues. Germline loops: CDR1 MNHNS, CDR2 SASEGT. V dropped 1 base and J dropped 8 bases, with 14 bases sitting between them. CDR3 DNA: TGTGCCAGCAGTGAAGGGGCGGCTAGTGGAGAAAAACTGTTTTTT. Translating it yields CASSEGAASGEKLFF.

V gene TRBV27 combines with J gene TRBJ1-2; 8 bases fit TRBD1. The CDR3 has 14 residues. Germline loops: CDR1 MNHEY, CDR2 SMNVEV (reference sequence). The ends lost 5 bases at V and 6 bases at J; junction bases unmatched: 8. The CDR3 protein is CASSPRQGSHGYTF. CDR3 coding DNA: TGTGCCAGCAGTCCCCGACAGGGGAGCCATGGCTACACCTTC.

CDR3 residues: CASSLDPPPETQYF. The CDR3 bases are TGCGCCAGCAGCTTGGACCCGCCCCCGGAGACCCAGTACTTC. The rearrangement uses TRBV5-1 and TRBJ2-5; D unclear. This CDR3 is built from 14 residues. The germline V gene encodes CDR1 SGHRS and CDR2 YFSETQ. Between the trimmed V and J ends, which lost 0 bases and 5 bases, there was a span of 11 bases.

This chain joins TRBV6-6 and TRBJ1-1, with a weak D call TRBD1 (6 bases). V lost 2 bases to trimming and J lost 4 bases, with 17 bases between them. CDR1 is MNHNY and CDR2 is SVGAGI in the germline V gene (reference sequence). The CDR3 has 16 amino acids. CDR3 nucleotide sequence: TGTGCCAGCAGTTACGGGCGACAGGCCGCCGGCACTGAAGCTTTCTTT. Translating it yields CASSYGRQAAGTEAFF.

This clone showed up just a few times. The CDR3 region has the DNA TGTGCCAGCAGTGAATATGGGGACCGGAGTCAGCCCCAGCATTTT. Its translation is CASSEYGDRSQPQHF. The V and J genes are TRBV6-1 and TRBJ1-5; D perhaps matches TRBD1 (5 bases). The CDR3 covers 15 residues. The ends were cut back, 2 bases at V and 6 bases at J, with 14 bases in the middle. CDR1 and CDR2 from the germline V gene are MNHNS and SASEGT.

The chain carries TRBV6-5 and TRBJ1-1, with D perhaps matching TRBD1 (5 bases). The CDR3 covers 14 residues. CDR1 and CDR2 (germline): MNHEY, SVGAGI. The V gene lost 4 bases and the J gene lost 1 base, with 10 bases spanning the gap. The CDR3 DNA follows: TGTGCCAGCAGTTCAGTTAGGGGGAACACTGAAGCTTTCTTT. Protein sequence: CASSSVRGNTEAFF.

This chain joins TRBV28 and TRBJ2-5; D is possibly TRBD1 (5 bases). This CDR3 has 16 amino acids. Trimming took 2 bases from V and 1 from J, leaving 14 bases between them. Germline CDR1 is MDHEN and CDR2 is SYDVKM. The CDR3 bases are TGTGCCAGCAGTTTAGATTTTCAGGGTCCCCAAGAGACCCAGTACTTC. Translating gives CASSLDFQGPQETQYF.

The CDR3 region is CASSLERRARGYTF. The CDR3 DNA follows: TGCGCCAGCAGCTTAGAAAGACGGGCTCGAGGCTACACCTTC. The genes are TRBV5-1 and TRBJ1-2; no firm D call. Trimming took 2 bases from V and 8 from J, leaving 16 bases between them. Germline CDR1 is SGHRS and CDR2 is YFSETQ. The CDR3 extends over 14 amino acids. Based on the CDR3 plus reference TRBV5-1 and TRBJ1-2, the full variable domain is KAGVTQTPRYLIKTRGQQVTLSCSPISGHRSVSWYQQTPGQGLQFLFEYFSETQRNKGNFPGRFSGRQFSNSRSEMNVSTLELGDSALYLCASSLERRARGYTFGSGTRLTVV.

This clone occurred a few times. This chain uses TRBV4-1 with TRBJ2-7; 8 bases agree with TRBD2. From germline, CDR1 is MGHRA and CDR2 YSYEKL. CDR3 size: 17 residues. After removal of 6 bases from V and 2 bases from J, the junction contained 15 bases not matched to a gene. The CDR3 spells CASSHNGGAEGAYEQYF. CDR3 nucleotides: TGCGCCAGCAGTCACAACGGGGGGGCCGAAGGGGCCTACGAGCAGTACTTC.

The rearrangement links TRBV5-1 to TRBJ1-6, with D unresolved. Trimming pared 4 bases from V and 7 bases from J, leaving 15 bases between. The CDR3 totals 15 residues. In germline, CDR1 is SGHRS, CDR2 YFSETQ. CDR3 nucleotides: TGCGCCAGCAGCGCGGACTTGCTACCCAATTCACCCCTCCACTTT. It specifies CASSADLLPNSPLHF.

V is TRBV7-2 and J is TRBJ2-5; the match to TRBD2 covers 8 bases. V shed 2 bases, J shed 9 bases, and the junction held 11 bases outside the gene matches. The CDR3 runs to 15 residues. CDR1 and CDR2 from the germline V gene are SGHTA and FQGNSA. CDR3 protein: CASSLSSGGGLAQYF. CDR3 coding DNA: TGTGCCAGCAGCTTAAGTTCCGGGGGGGGCCTCGCCCAGTACTTC.

The V gene is TRBV6-4, the J gene TRBJ2-3, with 9 positions matching TRBD2. Germline V gene lookup returns CDR1 MRHNA and CDR2 SNTAGT. The CDR3 extends over 14 amino acids. The J segment lost 4 bases and the V segment lost 6 bases, leaving 5 bases of the junction unmatched. CDR3 sequence (DNA): TGTGCCAGCAGCCCGGGACTAGCTGCAGATACGCAGTATTTT. This codes for CASSPGLAADTQYF.

This chain uses TRBV9 with TRBJ1-6; unclear D gene. The CDR3 is 16 amino acids. Per the germline V gene, CDR1 is SGDLS and CDR2 is YYNGEE. Trimming shortened V by 3 bases and J by 6 bases, and 16 bases separated the two germline ends. CDR3 nucleotides: TGTGCCAGCAGCGGGGGTCCGAGAGGTAGTAATTCACCCCTCCACTTT. Translating it yields CASSGGPRGSNSPLHF.

The chain carries TRBV2 and TRBJ2-3; D remains ambiguous. Germline loops: CDR1 SNHLY, CDR2 FYNNEI. Trimming removed 7 bases from V and 4 bases from J, with 15 bases in between. The CDR3 is 14 residues long. The CDR3 spells CASMSTSLADTQYF. DNA of the CDR3: TGTGCCAGCATGTCAACATCTCTCGCAGATACGCAGTATTTT.

The chain employs TRBV5-5 and TRBJ1-1; the D is unclear. The CDR3 length is 10 residues. V was trimmed by 1 base and J by 6 bases, leaving 1 base between them. Germline V CDR1 and CDR2: SGHKS, YYEKEE (reference sequence). CDR3 amino acids: CASSLSEAFF. DNA for the CDR3: TGTGCCAGCAGCTTGTCTGAAGCTTTCTTT.

The rearrangement uses TRBV28 and TRBJ2-1, with 7 bases matching TRBD1. CDR3 size: 14 residues. With V trimmed by 5 bases and J by 4 bases, 5 bases remained unmatched. Germline CDR1 reads MDHEN; CDR2 reads SYDVKM. The CDR3 DNA sequence: TGTGCCAGCAGTGTAAGGGGGCCGTACAATGAGCAGTTCTTC. Protein: CASSVRGPYNEQFF.

V usage is TRBV11-2 and J usage is TRBJ1-1; tentatively, D is TRBD1 (6 bases). Germline V gene data show CDR1 as SGHAT and CDR2 as FQNNGV. V lost 1 base and J lost 0, with 9 bases in between. This CDR3 is built from 15 residues. The CDR3 DNA sequence: TGTGCCAGCAGCTTAGGGACAGCTTTGAACACTGAAGCTTTCTTT. This encodes CASSLGTALNTEAFF.